Listed below are T cell receptor beta chains from one sample, sequenced in a study of chemoradiotherapy in HPV16-positive cancers. The repertoire was sequenced with immunoSEQ multiplex PCR; TCRdb's copy has only in-frame clones and lacks some. This sample has around 40,000 clones, with 75% to 85% found just once. The specimen comprised blood, sampled from a patient who underwent chemoradiotherapy. These receptors originate from a human donor with HPV-associated anogenital cancer. CDR3s leave out the opening cysteine and the closing phenylalanine or tryptophan. Fields, in order: clone size, V gene, J gene, CDR3 protein. Clone size is shown for a subset of rows, as once, few, many or a class of expanded clone.

abundance: NA
v_gene: TRBV5-8
j_gene: TRBJ2-3
CDR3aa: ASSLDLAGAFSTDTQY

abundance: few
v_gene: TRBV11-2
j_gene: TRBJ1-4
CDR3aa: ASSPRVNEKLF

abundance: NA
v_gene: TRBV5-1
j_gene: TRBJ2-5
CDR3aa: ASSLVGSRETQY

abundance: NA
v_gene: TRBV7-2
j_gene: TRBJ2-1
CDR3aa: ASSRLGYNEQF

abundance: few
v_gene: TRBV19
j_gene: TRBJ2-1
CDR3aa: ASSITGNSYNEQF

abundance: NA
v_gene: TRBV10-2
j_gene: TRBJ1-5
CDR3aa: ASSGGRGSWNQPQH

abundance: NA
v_gene: TRBV19
j_gene: TRBJ1-1
CDR3aa: ASRLSGDRVRETEAF

abundance: few
v_gene: TRBV12-5
j_gene: TRBJ1-5
CDR3aa: ASGPPGGQGNQPQH

abundance: NA
v_gene: TRBV9
j_gene: TRBJ2-2
CDR3aa: ASSANRANTGELF

abundance: few
v_gene: TRBV19
j_gene: TRBJ1-2
CDR3aa: ASSMPVYGYT

abundance: NA
v_gene: TRBV6-1
j_gene: TRBJ2-7
CDR3aa: ASSEKSYEQY

abundance: NA
v_gene: TRBV9
j_gene: TRBJ1-2
CDR3aa: ASSPGQINYGYT

abundance: NA
v_gene: TRBV7-8
j_gene: TRBJ2-7
CDR3aa: ASSSKGLAYYEQY

abundance: NA
v_gene: TRBV2
j_gene: TRBJ2-7
CDR3aa: ASSDPRGPYEQY

abundance: NA
v_gene: TRBV13
j_gene: TRBJ1-2
CDR3aa: ASSSSTGAGMNNYGYT